This T cell receptor beta chain was sequenced for a study of T cells expressing NK-cell markers. The CDR3 is made up of 11 amino acids. Germline V lookup: CDR1 MNHEY, CDR2 SVGAGI. TCRdb reprocessed the 5' RACE reads; each CDR3 protein has one entry and no DNA is given. The sample table sets out 300,000 to 500,000 distinct CDR3 sequences. This sequence was found in a woman in her fifties or sixties in good health. The rearrangement uses TRBV6-5 and TRBJ2-7. Sequences were obtained from blood T cells: a sorted CD56 or NKG2C T cell subset, CD4+ or CD8+ T cells, or bulk PBMC T cells (not recorded which). This CDR3 is CASSRGNEQYF.